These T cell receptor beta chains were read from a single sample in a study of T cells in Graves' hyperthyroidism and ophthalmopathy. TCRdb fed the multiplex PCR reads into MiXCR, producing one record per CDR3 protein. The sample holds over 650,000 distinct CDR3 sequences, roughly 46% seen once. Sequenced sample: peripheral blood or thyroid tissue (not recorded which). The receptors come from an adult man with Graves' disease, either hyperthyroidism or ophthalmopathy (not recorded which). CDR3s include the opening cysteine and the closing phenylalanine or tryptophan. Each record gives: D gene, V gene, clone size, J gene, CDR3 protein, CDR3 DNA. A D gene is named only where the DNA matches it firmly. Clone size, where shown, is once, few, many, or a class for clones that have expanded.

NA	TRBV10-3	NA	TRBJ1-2	CASSKVPPGAHYGYTF	TGTGCCAGCAGCAAAGTTCCACCAGGGGCTCACTATGGCTACACCTTC
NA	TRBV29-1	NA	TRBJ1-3	CSVEDLGDTIYF	TGCAGCGTTGAAGATCTAGGGGACACCATATATTTT
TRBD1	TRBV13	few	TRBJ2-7	CASSLGAGGHEQYF	TGTGCCAGCAGCTTAGGGGCAGGGGGCCACGAGCAGTACTTC
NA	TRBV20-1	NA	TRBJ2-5	CSARDPTSGWETQYF	TGCAGTGCTAGAGACCCTACCAGCGGGTGGGAGACCCAGTACTTC
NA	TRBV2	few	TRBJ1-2	CASNPGAFTNYGYTF	TGTGCCAGCAACCCGGGAGCCTTCACTAACTATGGCTACACCTTC
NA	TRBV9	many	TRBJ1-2	CASGEDYGYTF	TGTGCTAGCGGAGAGGACTATGGCTACACCTTC
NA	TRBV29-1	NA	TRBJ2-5	CSVEGGHETQYF	TGCAGCGTTGAGGGGGGCCACGAGACCCAGTACTTC
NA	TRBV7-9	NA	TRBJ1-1	CASSRTDFMNTEAFF	TGTGCCAGCAGCCGGACAGACTTCATGAACACTGAAGCTTTCTTT
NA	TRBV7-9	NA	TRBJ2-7	CASSLADRFIYEQYF	TGTGCCAGCAGCTTAGCCGACAGGTTCATCTACGAGCAGTACTTC
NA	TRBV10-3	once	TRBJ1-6	CAISESGVLHF	TGTGCCATCAGTGAGTCAGGGGTTCTCCACTTT
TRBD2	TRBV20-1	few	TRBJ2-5	CSGGGTKETQYF	TGCAGTGGCGGGGGGACTAAAGAGACCCAGTACTTC
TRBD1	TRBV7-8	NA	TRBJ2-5	CASSRYGTGGQETQYF	TGTGCCAGCAGCCGATACGGGACAGGGGGCCAAGAGACCCAGTACTTC
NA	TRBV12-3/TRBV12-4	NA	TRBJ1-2	CASSLLRGAQDYGYTF	TGTGCCAGCAGTCTCCTTCGGGGGGCGCAGGACTATGGCTACACCTTC
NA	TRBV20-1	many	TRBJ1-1	CSAAPGLTVAFF	TGCAGTGCTGCTCCGGGACTGACGGTAGCTTTCTTT
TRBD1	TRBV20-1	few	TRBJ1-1	CSARVDRDTEAFF	TGCAGTGCTAGAGTAGACAGGGACACTGAAGCTTTCTTT
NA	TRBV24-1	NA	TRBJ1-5	CATSQANNQPQHF	TGTGCCACCAGCCAGGCGAACAATCAGCCCCAGCATTTT
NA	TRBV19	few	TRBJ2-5	CASRDAQQETQYF	TGTGCCAGCCGGGACGCCCAACAAGAGACCCAGTACTTC
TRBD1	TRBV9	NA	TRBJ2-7	CASSVGQGNEQYF	TGTGCCAGCAGCGTTGGACAGGGGAACGAGCAGTACTTC
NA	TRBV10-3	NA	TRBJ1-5	CAISQAIFRQPQHF	TGTGCCATCAGCCAAGCAATATTTCGTCAGCCCCAGCATTTT
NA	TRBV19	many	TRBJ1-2	CASSIPNSPWYGYTF	TGTGCCAGTAGTATCCCGAATTCTCCTTGGTATGGCTACACCTTC
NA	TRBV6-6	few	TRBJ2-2	CASSSTGIITGELFF	TGTGCCAGCAGTTCGACCGGGATAATCACCGGGGAGCTGTTTTTT
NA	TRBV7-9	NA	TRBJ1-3	CASSLSAGGINTIYF	TGTGCCAGCAGCTTGTCAGCCGGAGGAATAAACACCATATATTTT
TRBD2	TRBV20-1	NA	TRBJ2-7	CSAKSGSGSYEQYF	TGCAGTGCTAAGAGCGGGAGCGGTTCCTACGAGCAGTACTTC
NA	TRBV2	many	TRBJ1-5	CASSLLTGNSNQPQHF	TGTGCCAGCAGTCTCTTGACAGGAAATAGCAATCAGCCCCAGCATTTT
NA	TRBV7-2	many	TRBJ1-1	CASSFLPGGTEAFF	TGTGCCAGCAGCTTCCTTCCCGGGGGCACTGAAGCTTTCTTT
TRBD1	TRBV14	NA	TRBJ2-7	CASSQWDRGDYEQYF	TGTGCCAGCAGCCAATGGGACAGGGGGGACTACGAGCAGTACTTC
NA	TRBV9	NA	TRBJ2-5	CASSPSLDGAVETQYF	TGTGCCAGCAGCCCCTCACTGGACGGGGCGGTGGAGACCCAGTACTTC
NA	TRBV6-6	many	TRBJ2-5	CASSETHQETQYF	TGTGCCAGCAGTGAGACACATCAAGAGACCCAGTACTTC
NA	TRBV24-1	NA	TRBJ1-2	CATSGPGGSNYGYTF	TGTGCCACCAGTGGACCGGGAGGTTCGAACTATGGCTACACCTTC
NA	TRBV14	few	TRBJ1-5	CASSQGGLSQPQHF	TGTGCCAGCAGCCAAGGGGGTTTGAGCCAGCCCCAGCATTTT
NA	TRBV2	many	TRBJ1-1	CASSEYENTEAFF	TGTGCCAGCAGTGAATACGAGAACACTGAAGCTTTCTTT
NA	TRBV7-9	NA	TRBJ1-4	CASSSGAYEKLFF	TGTGCCAGCAGCTCGGGGGCTTATGAAAAACTGTTTTTT
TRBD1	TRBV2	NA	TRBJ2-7	CASSYSGQGDSDEQYF	TGTGCCAGCAGTTACTCTGGACAGGGGGACTCGGACGAGCAGTACTTC
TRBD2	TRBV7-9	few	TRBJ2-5	CASSQGTSGGATDQETQYF	TGTGCCAGCAGCCAAGGAACGAGCGGGGGGGCCACGGACCAAGAGACCCAGTACTTC
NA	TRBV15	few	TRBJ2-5	CARPEETQYF	TGTGCCCGCCCAGAGGAGACCCAGTACTTC
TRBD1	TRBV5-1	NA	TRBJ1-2	CASSPTGDPYGYTF	TGCGCCAGCAGCCCTACAGGGGACCCCTATGGCTACACCTTC
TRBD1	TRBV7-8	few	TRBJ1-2	CASSREVQGSGYTF	TGTGCCAGCAGCCGCGAAGTACAGGGGTCTGGCTACACCTTC
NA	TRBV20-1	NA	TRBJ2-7	CSQGKADSSYEQYF	TGCAGCCAAGGGAAGGCGGACAGCTCCTACGAGCAGTACTTC
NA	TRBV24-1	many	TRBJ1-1	CATSDPRGSTEAFF	TGTGCCACCAGTGATCCAAGGGGTAGCACTGAAGCTTTCTTT
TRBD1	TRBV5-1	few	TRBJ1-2	CASSPGTGVHGYTF	TGCGCCAGCAGCCCCGGGACAGGGGTTCATGGCTACACCTTC
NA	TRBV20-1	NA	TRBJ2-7	CSARDWAMTYEQYF	TGCAGTGCTAGAGATTGGGCCATGACCTACGAGCAGTACTTC
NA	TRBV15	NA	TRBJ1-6	CARGVRPDNSPLHF	TGTGCTAGAGGGGTGCGACCGGATAATTCACCCCTCCACTTT
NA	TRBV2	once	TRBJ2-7	CASGEAGLSSYEQYF	TGTGCCAGCGGTGAAGCCGGGCTGAGCTCCTACGAGCAGTACTTC
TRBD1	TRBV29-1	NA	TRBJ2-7	CSAEMTGLYEQYF	TGCAGCGCGGAAATGACAGGGCTCTACGAGCAGTACTTC
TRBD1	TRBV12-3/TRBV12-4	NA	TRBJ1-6	CASSQQGGSSPLHF	TGTGCCAGCAGTCAACAGGGGGGGAGTTCACCCCTCCACTTT
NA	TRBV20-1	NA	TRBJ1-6	CSASASTGDNSPLHF	TGCAGTGCTAGTGCTTCGACTGGTGATAATTCACCCCTCCACTTT
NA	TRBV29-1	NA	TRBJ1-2	CSVTAGDGDGYTF	TGCAGCGTTACAGCAGGTGATGGGGATGGCTACACCTTC
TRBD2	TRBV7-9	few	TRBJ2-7	CASSLLSRGSYEQYF	TGTGCCAGCAGCTTGCTTTCGCGGGGGTCCTACGAGCAGTACTTC
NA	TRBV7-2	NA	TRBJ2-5	CASSQMGQPQYF	TGTGCCAGCAGTCAAATGGGTCAGCCCCAGTACTTC
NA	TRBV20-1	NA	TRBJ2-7	CSARDSGQYF	TGCAGTGCTAGGGACAGCGGCCAGTACTTC